This TCR beta chain derives from a study of blood T cell repertoires in COVID-19. The overall study: The United States, Italy and Spain provided the acute and convalescent COVID-19 samples. From T cells, B-cell-depleted T cells, or PBMCs came the material, which was cDNA or gDNA.

Germline CDR1 reads WSHSY; CDR2 reads SAAADI. CDR3 size: 16 residues. Trimming took 3 bases from V and 6 from J; bases not matched to a gene: 10. As handled by the study authors: Nucleated cell number was recorded as an estimate derived from reference gene primer amplification. The table came from immunoSEQ multiplex PCR; TCRdb's copy has only in-frame clones and leaves some out. Clone size and V and J calls were adopted from that table, with D and trimming inferred from the DNA. Found here are 280,000 or so clones, roughly 90% of them singletons; the top ten hold around 12%. The sample comprised peripheral blood. This sequence joins TRBV10-2 and TRBJ2-3; 9 bases line up with TRBD2. The sequence was obtained from a woman aged 60-75 years with acute or convalescent COVID-19. CDR3 bases: TGCGCCAGCAGTGATCCTGGCGGGGGGGGCCCTGATACGCAGTATTTT. Protein product: CASSDPGGGGPDTQYF.